This T cell receptor beta chain was documented in a study of shared clonotypes between healthy human individuals. Overall study context: The cohort comprised a couple of women and a few men. Their ages spanned 18 to 49 years.

Note on this clone: What it recognizes is unknown.

General observations from the study: Memory subsets generally showed lower estimated richness than naive subsets.

The germline CDR1 and CDR2 sequences are SEHNR and FQNEAQ (reference sequence). V shed 1 base, J shed 2 bases, and the junction held 4 bases outside the gene matches. The CDR3 contains 15 residues. Template for every sorted-subset replicate PCR totaled approximately 0.2 ug DNA, around 32,000 T cell genomes. As originally analysed: Junction-only sequences without quality scores came from ImmunoSEQ, so filtering differed. Data came from immunoSEQ multiplex PCR; TCRdb stores just in-frame clones and leaves some out. From that table come the V and J calls and clone size; the DNA was used to work out D and trimming. The sample lists 1,400,000 or so clones, roughly 98.5% occurring once.

This sequence was found in a young man in good health. J is TRBJ1-2 and V is TRBV7-9; 7 bases are shared with TRBD1. The sample comprised naive CD4+ T cells sorted from blood. The subset was: CD45RA+ positively selected. The CDR3 DNA follows: TGTGCCAGCAGCTTAGTAAGGGGACAGAACTATGGCTACACCTTC. This gives the protein CASSLVRGQNYGYTF.